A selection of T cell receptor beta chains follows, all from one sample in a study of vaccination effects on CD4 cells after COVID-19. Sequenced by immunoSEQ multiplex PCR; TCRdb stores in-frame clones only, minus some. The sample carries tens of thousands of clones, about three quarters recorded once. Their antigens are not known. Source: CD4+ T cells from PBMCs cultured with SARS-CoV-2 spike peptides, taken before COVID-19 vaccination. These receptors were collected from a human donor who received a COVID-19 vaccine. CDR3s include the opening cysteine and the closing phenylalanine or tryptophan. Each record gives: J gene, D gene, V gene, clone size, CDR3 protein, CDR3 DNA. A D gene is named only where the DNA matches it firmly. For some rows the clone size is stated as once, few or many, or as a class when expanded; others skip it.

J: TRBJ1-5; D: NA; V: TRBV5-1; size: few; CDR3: CASSPEGNQPQHF; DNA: TGCGCCAGCAGCCCGGAAGGTAATCAGCCCCAGCATTTT
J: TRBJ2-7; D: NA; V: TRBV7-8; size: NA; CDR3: CASSQNVGTTYEQYF; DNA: TGTGCCAGCAGCCAAAACGTTGGGACCACCTACGAGCAGTACTTC
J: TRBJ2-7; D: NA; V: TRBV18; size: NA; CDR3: CASSPLIPSSSYEQYF; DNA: TGTGCCAGCTCACCACTTATCCCGAGTAGCTCCTACGAGCAGTACTTC
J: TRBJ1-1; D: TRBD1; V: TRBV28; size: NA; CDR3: CASMTGVNTEAFF; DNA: TGTGCCAGCATGACAGGGGTGAACACTGAAGCTTTCTTT
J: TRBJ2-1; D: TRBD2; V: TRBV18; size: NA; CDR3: CASSELAGGSYNEQFF; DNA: TGTGCCAGCTCAGAACTAGCGGGGGGGTCCTACAATGAGCAGTTCTTC
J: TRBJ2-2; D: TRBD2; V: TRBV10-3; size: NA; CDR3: CAISEPSGRAAGGELFF; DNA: TGTGCCATCAGTGAGCCTAGCGGGAGGGCCGCAGGCGGGGAGCTGTTTTTT
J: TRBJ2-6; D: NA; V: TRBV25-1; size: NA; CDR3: CASSEESQGTSGANVLTF; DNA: TGTGCCAGCAGTGAAGAGTCTCAGGGCACGTCTGGGGCCAACGTCCTGACTTTC
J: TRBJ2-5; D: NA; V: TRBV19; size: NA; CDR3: CASSIANPGVKRETQYF; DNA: TGTGCCAGTAGTATAGCGAACCCGGGGGTGAAGAGGGAGACCCAGTACTTC
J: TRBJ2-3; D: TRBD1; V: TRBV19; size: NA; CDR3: CARTGLADTQYF; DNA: TGTGCCAGGACAGGGTTGGCAGATACGCAGTATTTT
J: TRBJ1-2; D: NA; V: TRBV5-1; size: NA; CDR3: CASSPVADANYGYTF; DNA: TGCGCCAGCAGCCCCGTCGCAGACGCTAACTATGGCTACACCTTC
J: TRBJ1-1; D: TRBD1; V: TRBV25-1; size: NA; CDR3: CASSETGGPTEAFF; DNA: TGTGCCAGCAGTGAAACAGGGGGCCCGACTGAAGCTTTCTTT
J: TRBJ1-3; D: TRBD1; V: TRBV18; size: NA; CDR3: CASSSTGDSGNTIYF; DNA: TGTGCCAGCTCCTCGACAGGGGACTCTGGAAACACCATATATTTT
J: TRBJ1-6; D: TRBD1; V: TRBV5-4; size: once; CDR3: CASSSGQGISYNSPLHF; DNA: TGTGCCAGCAGCTCTGGACAGGGGATATCCTATAATTCACCCCTCCACTTT
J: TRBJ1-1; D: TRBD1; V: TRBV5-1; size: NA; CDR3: CASSYRDRGTEAFF; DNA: TGCGCCAGCAGTTACCGGGACAGGGGAACTGAAGCTTTCTTT
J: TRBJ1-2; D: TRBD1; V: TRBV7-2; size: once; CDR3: CASSLVGQGALLYGYTF; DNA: TGTGCCAGCAGCTTAGTGGGACAGGGGGCGCTTCTTTATGGCTACACCTTC
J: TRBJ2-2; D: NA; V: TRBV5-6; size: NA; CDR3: CASSRGQSLNTGELFF; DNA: TGTGCCAGCAGCAGAGGACAGTCCCTTAACACCGGGGAGCTGTTTTTT
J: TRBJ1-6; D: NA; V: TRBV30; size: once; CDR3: CAWSARAPSYNSPLHF; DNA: TGTGCCTGGAGTGCCCGGGCCCCTTCTTATAATTCACCCCTCCACTTT
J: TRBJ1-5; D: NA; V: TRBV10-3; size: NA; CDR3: CAITGDRFNQPQHF; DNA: TGTGCCATCACTGGCGACAGGTTCAATCAGCCCCAGCATTTT
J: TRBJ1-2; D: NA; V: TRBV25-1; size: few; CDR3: CASRYGVNGYTF; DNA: TGTGCCAGCAGGTACGGGGTGAATGGCTACACCTTC
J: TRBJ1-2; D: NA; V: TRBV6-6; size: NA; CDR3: CASSPGSSYGYTF; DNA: TGTGCCAGCAGCCCCGGGTCAAGCTATGGCTACACCTTC
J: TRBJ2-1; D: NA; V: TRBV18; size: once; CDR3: CASSPASDSYNEQFF; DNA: TGTGCCAGCTCACCGGCTAGCGACTCCTACAATGAGCAGTTCTTC